This T cell receptor beta chain is from a study of control samples from healthy donors and cancer patients. In this sample, this clone turned up once. Trimming pared 5 bases from V and 2 bases from J, leaving 12 bases between. CDR1 and CDR2 (germline): SGHTA, FQGNSA. This CDR3 is built from 14 residues. The data were produced by immunoSEQ multiplex PCR, yet TCRdb's version contains in-frame clones alone and is incomplete. Of 100,000 or so clones listed, approximately 81% are singletons. The sequence derives from a woman aged 30 to 39 in good health. Material for sequencing was blood. The chain has TRBV7-2 and TRBJ1-2; D is ambiguous. The CDR3 sequence: CASSPREGNYGYTF. CDR3 nucleotides: TGTGCCAGCAGCCCTAGAGAGGGAAACTATGGCTACACCTTC. The full variable domain, with the rest looked up from reference TRBV7-2 and TRBJ1-2, is GAGVSQSPSNKVTEKGKDVELRCDPISGHTALYWYRQSLGQGLEFLIYFQGNSAPDKSGLPSDRFSAERTGGSVSTLTIQRTQQEDSAVYLCASSPREGNYGYTFGSGTRLTVV.